Listed below are T cell receptor beta chains from one sample, sequenced in a study of cytotoxic CD8 clonotypes in ibrutinib-treated CLL. Assay: immunoSEQ multiplex PCR; the TCRdb copy retains only in-frame clones and omits some. This sample yields some 350,000 clones, of which 67% are seen a single time; roughly 6.7% belongs to the top ten. Here the sequenced sample was PBMCs, taken after 36 months of ibrutinib treatment. The origin of the receptors is a human donor with chronic lymphocytic leukemia. Each CDR3 is given with its conserved first and last residue.

TRBJ2-3 TRBV11-2 CASSLDYPGGNTDTQYF
TRBJ1-2 TRBV9 CASSRGRGYTF
TRBJ1-6 TRBV11-2 CASSLALAINSPLHF
TRBJ1-1 TRBV5-1 CASSLSGTGNEAFF
TRBJ2-3 TRBV7-3 CASSPGGPDTQYF
TRBJ1-2 TRBV10-3 CAIGVGGDYYGYTF
TRBJ2-5 TRBV6-1 CASRSGHSGWETQYF
TRBJ1-6 TRBV29-1 CSVRTGSDSPLHF
TRBJ2-7 TRBV4-1 CASSPHPGQGYEQYF
TRBJ2-3 TRBV28 CASGGELFTDTQYF
TRBJ1-1 TRBV27 CASSLGRLNTEAFF
TRBJ1-5 TRBV19 CASSRTQGSNQPQHF
TRBJ2-1 TRBV9 CASSVYSYNEQFF
TRBJ2-2 TRBV6-1 CASRGHMNTGELFF
TRBJ1-1 TRBV6-5 CASSYGVSGRNTEAFF
TRBJ2-1 TRBV15 CATSGTSGAYNEQFF
TRBJ1-4 TRBV6-6 CASRVAANEKLFF
TRBJ1-3 TRBV9 CASSAHRAAAGNTIYF
TRBJ2-3 TRBV4-3 CASSQFSGSTDTQYF
TRBJ2-7 TRBV6-6 CASRVTVRIYEQYF
TRBJ1-5 TRBV2 CASWDLWGPQHF
TRBJ1-1 TRBV6-6 CASSYPQLDEAFF
TRBJ2-5 TRBV5-6 CASSLSSGSMETQYF
TRBJ2-7 TRBV7-2 CASSLGSGGLYEQYF
TRBJ2-5 TRBV7-3 CASSLGAGRETQYF
TRBJ2-1 TRBV2 CASSLNRDRWEDLSYNEQFF
TRBJ1-2 TRBV5-8 CASSLNRNYGYTF
TRBJ2-7 TRBV7-2 CASSFGGVHEQYF
TRBJ2-2 TRBV18 CASSPRGSGELFF
TRBJ2-6 TRBV5-1 CASSQGRTGLFGANVLTF
TRBJ1-5 TRBV6-6 CASSYVGKGQPQHF
TRBJ2-6 TRBV7-3 CASSLTPGTNNVLTF
TRBJ2-7 TRBV28 CASSPTSTSRAPAYEQYF
TRBJ2-2 TRBV11-3 CASSLTPDRVGGELFF
TRBJ2-1 TRBV29-1 CSVEGGWLAGGREQFF
TRBJ2-3 TRBV6-1 CASRRDGITDTQYF
TRBJ2-5 TRBV29-1 CSVEAAGGPQETQYF
TRBJ2-5 TRBV14 CASSHMDRGETQYF
TRBJ2-2 TRBV7-6 CASSSSGENTGELFF
TRBJ2-3 TRBV5-1 CASSPGWGLTDTQYF
TRBJ2-7 TRBV7-8 CASSTGQPYEQYF
TRBJ2-5 TRBV4-1 CASSQVWGRETQYF
TRBJ2-7 TRBV2 CASSIYRVGEQYF
TRBJ2-7 TRBV27 CASSLGGGPISYEQYF
TRBJ1-2 TRBV4-1 CASSQTPTVLRAYGYTF
TRBJ1-2 TRBV5-1 CASSLVGWGYTF
TRBJ2-7 TRBV7-9 CASSLVDSHRYEQYF
TRBJ2-7 TRBV28 CATHGDYEQYF